The present T cell receptor (beta chain) was sequenced within a study of T cell changes during pregnancy in multiple sclerosis. The method was immunoSEQ multiplex PCR; TCRdb's version includes in-frame clones alone and lacks a portion of them. Among tens of thousands of clones listed, 90% to 95% were seen once. Germline CDR1 and CDR2: WSHSY and SAAADI. J gave up 1 base and V 8 bases, and 8 bases lay outside the gene matches. The CDR3 consists of 15 residues. The sample in question was peripheral blood, obtained after pregnancy. The sequence came from a female donor with multiple sclerosis, enrolled in a pregnancy study. This chain joins TRBV10-2 and TRBJ1-1; TRBD1 agrees at 9 bases. CDR3 DNA sequence: TGCGCCAGCGGGAGGACAGGGGTGGCGAACACTGAAGCTTTCTTT. Translating it yields CASGRTGVANTEAFF.